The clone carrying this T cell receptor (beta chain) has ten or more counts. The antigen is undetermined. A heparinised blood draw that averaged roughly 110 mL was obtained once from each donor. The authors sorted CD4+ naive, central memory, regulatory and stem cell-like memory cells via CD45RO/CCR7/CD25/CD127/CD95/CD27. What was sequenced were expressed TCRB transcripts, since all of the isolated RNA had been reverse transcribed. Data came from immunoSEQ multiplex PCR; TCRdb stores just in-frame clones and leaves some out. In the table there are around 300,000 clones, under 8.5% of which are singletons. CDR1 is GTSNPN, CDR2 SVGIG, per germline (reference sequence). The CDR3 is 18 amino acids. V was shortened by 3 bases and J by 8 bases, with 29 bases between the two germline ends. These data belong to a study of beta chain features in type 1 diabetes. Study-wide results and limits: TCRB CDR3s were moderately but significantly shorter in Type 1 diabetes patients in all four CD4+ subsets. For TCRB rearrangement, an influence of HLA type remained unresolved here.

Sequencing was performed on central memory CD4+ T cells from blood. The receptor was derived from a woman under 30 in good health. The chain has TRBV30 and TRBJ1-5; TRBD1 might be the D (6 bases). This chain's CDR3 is CAWSQKPHETGFVKPQHF. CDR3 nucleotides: TGTGCCTGGAGCCAAAAGCCCCACGAAACAGGGTTTGTGAAGCCCCAGCATTTT.